This TCR beta chain was obtained from a study of T cell responses to AZD1222 COVID-19 vaccine. Measured with immunoSEQ multiplex PCR; TCRdb has only the in-frame clones, and not every one. The sample shows roughly 80,000 clones, roughly 90% of them seen only once. V gave up 6 bases and J gave up 3 bases, with 20 bases separating them. This CDR3 comprises 16 residues. Germline V gives CDR1 MGHDK, CDR2 SYGVNS. The rearrangement uses TRBV25-1 and TRBJ1-1; maybe TRBD1 (6 bases). The sequenced sample was peripheral blood, obtained on day 0 of MenACWY control vaccination. The origin of this receptor is an adult in good health. CDR3 sequence: CASSPLQGSTHTEAFF. In nucleotides, the CDR3 is TGTGCCAGCAGCCCCTTGCAGGGGAGCACACACACTGAAGCTTTCTTT.